The rows below give T cell receptor beta chains drawn from one sample of a study of human T cells and chemical hapten exposure. TCRdb fed the RACE reads into MiXCR, producing one record per CDR3 protein. The repertoire consists of about 200,000 distinct CDR3 sequences, with around 25% occurring once and the leading ten covering roughly 2.5%. The sample was whole blood, taken in connection with sensitization to the hapten diphenylcyclopropenone (DPC). Receptors originate from a woman aged 40-49 years with alopecia areata. Some clones in this sample may be carry-over from other donors' samples. CDR3s include the opening cysteine and the closing phenylalanine or tryptophan. The D gene is left open where the match is weak. For some rows the clone size is stated as once, few or many, or as a class when expanded; others skip it.

CDR3	DNA	size	J	D	V
CASSYVVQETQYF	TGTGCCAGCAGTTATGTGGTTCAAGAGACCCAGTACTTC	-	TRBJ2-5	-	TRBV12-3/TRBV12-4
CASSLKVGGRSKNIQYF	TGTGCCAGCAGCCTAAAGGTGGGGGGGCGTTCCAAAAACATTCAGTACTTC	-	TRBJ2-4	-	TRBV11-2
CASSFQRTEEAFF	TGTGCCAGCAGCTTTCAAAGGACGGAAGAAGCTTTCTTT	-	TRBJ1-1	-	TRBV7-9
CASSLTGQNSPLHF	TGTGCCAGCAGTTTAACTGGACAGAATTCACCCCTCCACTTT	-	TRBJ1-6	-	TRBV12-3/TRBV12-4
CASSFSSGRLFF	TGTGCCAGCAGCTTCTCTAGCGGGAGGCTGTTTTTT	few	TRBJ2-2	TRBD2	TRBV5-6
CALRETPYSPLHF	TGTGCCCTCCGAGAGACACCATATTCACCCCTCCACTTT	-	TRBJ1-6	-	TRBV10-3
CASSLALDPAYEQYF	TGTGCCAGCAGCTTAGCGCTGGACCCCGCCTACGAGCAGTACTTC	few	TRBJ2-7	-	TRBV7-2
CSAPPGAGADYEQYF	TGCAGTGCTCCCCCCGGGGCGGGGGCTGATTACGAGCAGTACTTC	many	TRBJ2-7	-	TRBV20-1
CASSPPGQGPNEQFF	TGTGCCAGCAGCCCGCCGGGACAGGGACCGAATGAGCAGTTCTTC	few	TRBJ2-1	TRBD1	TRBV28
CASSPGTTGEQYF	TGTGCCAGCAGCCCAGGGACTACGGGCGAGCAGTACTTC	many	TRBJ2-7	TRBD2	TRBV5-6